Listed here are 27 T cell receptor beta chains from one sample, sequenced in a study of graft-versus-host responses after intestinal transplantation. Data came from immunoSEQ multiplex PCR; TCRdb stores just in-frame clones and leaves some out. The repertoire holds 43,000 or so clones, with approximately 95% as singletons. Material: PBMCs, obtained approximately 350 days after intestinal transplant. The source of these receptors is a human patient who received an intestinal transplant, so some T cells may come from the graft donor.

The rearrangement links TRBV28 to TRBJ2-7; D may be TRBD1 or TRBD2 (5 bases each). CDR3 length: 14 amino acids. The V gene's germline CDR1 is MDHEN and CDR2 SYDVKM. V gave up 4 bases and J gave up 1 base, with 11 bases separating them. CDR3 sequence (DNA): TGTGCCAGCAGTTACTACGGGGCTTCCTACGAGCAGTACTTC. Amino acid sequence: CASSYYGASYEQYF. The variable domain in full, completed from reference TRBV28 and TRBJ2-7, reads DVKVTQSSRYLVKRTGEKVFLECVQDMDHENMFWYRQDPGLGLRLIYFSYDVKMKEKGDIPEGYSVSREKKERFSLILESASTNQTSMYLCASSYYGASYEQYFGPGTRLTVT.

V is TRBV18 and J is TRBJ2-5; unclear D gene. The length of the CDR3 is 15 residues. Germline lookup yields CDR1 KGHSH and CDR2 LQKENI. V lost 2 bases and J lost 5, with 15 bases in between. CDR3 sequence: CASSPVPLRRETQYF. The CDR3 nucleotides are TGTGCCAGCTCACCAGTTCCGCTCCGAAGGGAGACCCAGTACTTC.

The rearrangement joins TRBV27 to TRBJ1-4, with D possibly being TRBD1 (5 bases). Trimming left V 6 bases short and J 8 bases short, with 22 bases between. The length of the CDR3 is 16 residues. Germline V gene data show CDR1 as MNHEY and CDR2 as SMNVEV (reference sequence). CDR3 nucleotides: TGTGCCAGCAGATCTGACAACCGGGACCGAGGGGAAAAACTGTTTTTT. It translates to CASRSDNRDRGEKLFF.

J is TRBJ2-1 and V is TRBV10-2, with TRBD2 matching 9 bases. The V gene's germline CDR1 is WSHSY and CDR2 SAAADI. Trimming took 2 bases from V and 0 from J; bases not matched to a gene: 5. This CDR3 spans 17 amino acids. This chain's CDR3 is CASSEGLAGSSYNEQFF. As DNA, the CDR3 is TGCGCCAGCAGTGAGGGGCTAGCGGGGAGCTCCTACAATGAGCAGTTCTTC.

The chain employs TRBV10-3 and TRBJ2-7, with 9 bases that match TRBD2. This CDR3 has 17 residues. The germline gives CDR1 ENHRY, CDR2 SYGVKD. Trimming at V came to 0 bases and at J to 2 bases, leaving 8 bases not matched to a gene. The CDR3 region has the DNA TGTGCCATCAGTGAGTCACCAGGGACTAGCAGTCCCTACGAGCAGTACTTC. Translating it yields CAISESPGTSSPYEQYF.

The chain recombines TRBV29-1 with TRBJ2-1, with unresolved D. Trimming removed 1 base from V and 5 bases from J, with 21 bases in between. The CDR3 has 17 amino acids. Germline values: CDR1 SQVTM, CDR2 ANQGSEA. The chain's CDR3 is CSVEAGPNVLLDNEQFF. CDR3 coding DNA: TGCAGCGTTGAAGCCGGGCCCAACGTTCTATTGGACAATGAGCAGTTCTTC.

This rearrangement joins TRBV27 to TRBJ2-5, with a weak D call TRBD1 (6 bases). This CDR3 has 14 residues. The ends were cut back, 6 bases at V and 1 base at J, with 12 bases in the middle. Germline V gene lookup returns CDR1 MNHEY and CDR2 SMNVEV (reference sequence). The CDR3 DNA is TGTGCCAGCAGGGAACTGGACAGCCAAGAGACCCAGTACTTC. Protein sequence: CASRELDSQETQYF.

The chain employs TRBV19 and TRBJ2-3, with TRBD2 matching over 7 bases. V trimming: 9 bases; J trimming: 1 base; junction bases outside the gene matches: 13. This CDR3 has 16 amino acids. The germline CDR1 and CDR2 sequences are LNHDA and SQIVND (reference sequence). The CDR3, as DNA: TGTGCCAGCAAGCCTCCCGGGACTACCGGCACAGATACGCAGTATTTT. This sequence encodes CASKPPGTTGTDTQYF.

V and J are TRBV6-5 and TRBJ2-2, with 11 bases matching TRBD1. The ends lost 8 bases at V and 3 bases at J; junction bases unmatched: 2. Germline CDR1 MNHEY, CDR2 SVGAGI. The CDR3 loop spans 14 amino acids. The CDR3 nucleotides are TGTGCCAGCCGGACAGGGGGCGACACCGGGGAGCTGTTTTTT. Translating it yields CASRTGGDTGELFF.

The CDR3 region has the DNA TGTGCCAGCAGTTCGTCAGGGAAACTCTATGGCTACACCTTC. This codes for CASSSSGKLYGYTF. The chain couples TRBV28 to TRBJ1-2; perhaps TRBD1 as D (5 bases). This CDR3 has 14 amino acids. Germline CDR1 reads MDHEN; CDR2 reads SYDVKM. Trimming stripped 4 bases from V and 4 bases from J, with 13 bases between.

The V and J genes are TRBV5-4 and TRBJ1-6; D remains ambiguous. This CDR3 has 13 amino acids. Trimming removed 4 bases at V and 7 bases at J, with 9 bases between. The germline gives CDR1 SGHNT, CDR2 YYREEE (reference sequence). The CDR3 reads CASSLDRNSPLHF. CDR3 in DNA: TGTGCCAGCAGCCTGGACCGGAATTCACCCCTCCACTTT.

J is TRBJ1-2 and V is TRBV7-9, with D possibly being TRBD1 (5 bases). This CDR3 region has 14 residues. CDR1 and CDR2 (germline): SEHNR, FQNEAQ (reference sequence). The V end lost 5 bases, the J end lost 5 bases, and 15 bases lay between the germline ends. For the CDR3, the DNA is TGTGCCAGCAGCCACTCTACAGGAGGGTATGGCTACACCTTC. Translated, it gives CASSHSTGGYGYTF.

The gene calls are TRBV29-1 and TRBJ2-5; TRBD2 might be the D (6 bases). Trimming took off 4 bases at V and 2 bases at J, with 20 bases between the two ends. Per the germline V gene, CDR1 is SQVTM and CDR2 is ANQGSEA. CDR3 size: 16 residues. CDR3 nucleotides: TGCAGCGTTGGTGTAGCGGCGGGGCATTTACAAGAGACCCAGTACTTC. It codes for CSVGVAAGHLQETQYF.

The V and J genes are TRBV4-1 and TRBJ1-6; D call uncertain. Germline CDR1 is MGHRA and CDR2 is YSYEKL. This CDR3 has 12 amino acids. V gave up 3 bases and J gave up 7 bases, with 4 bases separating them. The CDR3 region has the DNA TGCGCCAGCAGCCAGGAGAATTCACCCCTCCACTTT. Protein: CASSQENSPLHF.

The chain employs TRBV19 and TRBJ2-7; D unclear. CDR3 length: 12 residues. Germline V gene sequence: CDR1 LNHDA, CDR2 SQIVND (reference sequence). Trimming stripped 6 bases from V and 1 base from J, with 7 bases between. In nucleotides, the CDR3 is TGTGCCAGTAGCTCGGTTTCCTACGAGCAGTACTTC. It encodes CASSSVSYEQYF.

The V gene is TRBV11-1, the J gene TRBJ1-1; D might be TRBD1 (6 bases). The CDR3 spans 13 residues. V lost 5 bases and J 7 bases, leaving 14 bases between the germline ends. CDR1 is SGHAT and CDR2 is FQDESV in the germline V gene (reference sequence). Written as DNA, the CDR3 is TGTGCCAGCAGCCAAAAGGGGGAGCTTGAAGCTTTCTTT. Amino acid sequence: CASSQKGELEAFF. Filled out from reference TRBV11-1 and TRBJ1-1, the complete variable domain reads EAEVAQSPRYKITEKSQAVAFWCDPISGHATLYWYRQILGQGPELLVQFQDESVVDDSQLPKDRFSAERLKGVDSTLKIQPAELGDSAMYLCASSQKGELEAFFGQGTRLTVV.

This clone was observed a single time. The V gene is TRBV25-1, the J gene TRBJ1-6; no firm D call. The CDR3 covers 13 residues. Germline lookup yields CDR1 MGHDK and CDR2 SYGVNS. The ends were cut back, 4 bases at V and 9 bases at J, with 10 bases in the middle. For the CDR3, the DNA is TGTGCCAGCAGTGTCCGAGTGGGTTCACCCCTCCACTTT. Encoded protein: CASSVRVGSPLHF.

The V and J genes are TRBV5-1 and TRBJ1-1; D is ambiguous. V lost 0 bases and J lost 3, with 12 bases in between. The CDR3 is made up of 15 amino acids. The V gene's germline CDR1 is SGHRS and CDR2 YFSETQ. CDR3 nucleotide sequence: TGCGCCAGCAGCTTGGCCCCCGTCGGGGACACTGAAGCTTTCTTT. It codes for CASSLAPVGDTEAFF.

V is TRBV19 and J is TRBJ2-1, with 8 bases fitting TRBD2. Germline V gene sequence: CDR1 LNHDA, CDR2 SQIVND (reference sequence). The CDR3 is made up of 14 amino acids. The V segment lost 7 bases and the J segment 6 bases; nucleotides outside the gene matches: 8. This chain's CDR3 is CASILTGGPNEQFF. For the CDR3, the DNA is TGTGCCAGTATCTTAACGGGAGGGCCCAATGAGCAGTTCTTC.

V and J are TRBV27 and TRBJ1-4, with TRBD1 identical over 8 bases. J lost 0 bases, V lost 5 bases, and 8 bases had no gene match. The germline V gene has CDR1 MNHEY and CDR2 SMNVEV (reference sequence). This CDR3 is 17 amino acids long. This chain's CDR3 is CASSGTGPLATNEKLFF. CDR3 sequence (DNA): TGTGCCAGCAGTGGGACAGGCCCACTTGCAACTAATGAAAAACTGTTTTTT.

This clone was picked up one time. The CDR3 here is CASSPPDRVNYGYTF. CDR3 bases: TGTGCCAGCTCACCACCGGACAGGGTAAACTATGGCTACACCTTC. This chain connects TRBV18 to TRBJ1-2, with 8 positions matching TRBD1. The J segment lost 2 bases and the V segment lost 0 bases, leaving 2 bases of the junction unmatched. Germline V gives CDR1 KGHSH, CDR2 LQKENI. The CDR3 extends over 15 amino acids.

This chain connects TRBV7-9 to TRBJ1-2; 9 bases match TRBD1. The trim removed 5 bases at V and 5 bases at J, leaving 6 bases unmatched. The V gene's germline CDR1 is SEHNR and CDR2 FQNEAQ (reference sequence). The CDR3 covers 14 residues. CDR3 DNA: TGTGCCAGCAGCCTGGCCGGGACAGGGTATGGCTACACCTTC. This translates into CASSLAGTGYGYTF. The full variable domain, completed using reference TRBV7-9 and TRBJ1-2, is DTGVSQNPRHKITKRGQNVTFRCDPISEHNRLYWYRQTLGQGPEFLTYFQNEAQLEKSRLLSDRFSAERPKGSFSTLEIQRTEQGDSAMYLCASSLAGTGYGYTFGSGTRLTVV.

This clone showed up just once. The chain employs TRBV5-4 and TRBJ2-7; D is unresolved. The CDR3 spans 12 residues. Trimming left V 4 bases short and J 1 base short, with 6 bases between. The V gene's germline CDR1 is SGHNT and CDR2 YYREEE (reference sequence). CDR3 protein: CASSHGSYEQYF. Here the CDR3 DNA reads TGTGCCAGCAGCCACGGATCCTACGAGCAGTACTTC.

CDR3 region: CASSQGPTYPYEQYF. The CDR3 bases are TGTGCCAGCAGCCAGGGACCCACCTACCCCTACGAGCAGTACTTC. The chain carries TRBV6-6 and TRBJ2-5; D is perhaps TRBD1 or TRBD2 (5 bases each). Judging by the DNA end, TRBJ2-7 fits better; the J call may be wrong. The CDR3 is 15 residues long. Germline V gene lookup returns CDR1 MNHNY and CDR2 SVGAGI (reference sequence).

The chain links TRBV12-5 to TRBJ2-5; D unresolved. The CDR3 runs 14 residues. From germline, CDR1 is LGHNT and CDR2 FRNRAP. Trimming took off 2 bases at V and 5 bases at J, with 12 bases between the two ends. The CDR3 DNA reads TGTGCTAGTGGTTTGTTTCCCGATGGCGAGACCCAGTACTTC. Encoded protein: CASGLFPDGETQYF.

The chain recombines TRBV2 with TRBJ1-1; D perhaps matches TRBD1 (5 bases). V lost 2 bases to trimming and J lost 1 base, with 8 bases between them. The CDR3 consists of 14 residues. The V gene's germline CDR1 is SNHLY and CDR2 FYNNEI. In DNA form, the CDR3 reads TGTGCCAGCAGTGAACTGGGGACGAACACTGAAGCTTTCTTT. The encoded protein is CASSELGTNTEAFF.

The rearrangement links TRBV4-1 to TRBJ2-2; no firm D call. CDR3 length: 12 amino acids. From germline, CDR1 is MGHRA and CDR2 YSYEKL. Trimming took 4 bases from V and 8 from J, leaving 8 bases between them. The CDR3 DNA reads TGCGCCAGCAGCCTCCCCTTGGGGGAGCTGTTTTTT. This sequence encodes CASSLPLGELFF.